Below are 22 T cell receptor beta chains sequenced from a single sample in a study of brain T cells in children with intractable seizures. Produced via immunoSEQ multiplex PCR; TCRdb's table is partial and in-frame only. Of 340,000 or so clones listed, roughly 92% are singletons. Specified time point: blood from clinic visit 5 months post-surgery; TSC patient then seizure free. Material: peripheral blood, obtained roughly 5 months after surgery. The receptors were sampled from a boy under two years old with tuberous sclerosis and intractable seizures.

The chain links TRBV24-1 to TRBJ1-5; maybe TRBD1 (5 bases). Germline-derived CDR1 and CDR2 are KGHDR and SFDVKD. This CDR3 spans 14 amino acids. Trimming pared 5 bases from V and 6 bases from J, leaving 13 bases between. The CDR3: CATSGQGAPQPQHF. The DNA of the CDR3 is TGTGCCACCAGTGGGCAGGGCGCACCTCAGCCCCAGCATTTT.

V usage is TRBV27 and J usage is TRBJ2-1; D is undetermined. Deletions cut 6 bases from V and 0 bases from J, with 12 bases between. The CDR3 spans 15 residues. The germline CDR1 and CDR2 sequences are MNHEY and SMNVEV (reference sequence). The CDR3 spells CASSLTPVSYNEQFF. The DNA for the CDR3 is TGTGCCAGCAGCCTAACTCCAGTCTCCTACAATGAGCAGTTCTTC.

The chain recombines TRBV11-2 with TRBJ2-3, with 13 bases aligning to TRBD2. Germline CDR1 reads SGHAT; CDR2 reads FQNNGV. The length of the CDR3 is 17 residues. V was pared by 3 bases and J by 3 bases, with 6 bases of the junction left unmatched. In DNA, the CDR3 is TGTGCCAGCAGCTTGCGGACTAGCGGGAGTTTGACAGATACGCAGTATTTT. It codes for CASSLRTSGSLTDTQYF.

The chain has TRBV6-2 or TRBV6-3 and TRBJ1-5; D possibly corresponds to TRBD1 (5 bases). The CDR3 has 12 residues. Germline CDR1 and CDR2: MNHEY and SVGEGT. The ends were cut back, 5 bases at V and 11 bases at J, with 13 bases in the middle. This chain's CDR3 is CASSVGPEAQHF. The CDR3 DNA is TGTGCCAGCAGTGTGGGGCCCGAAGCCCAGCATTTT.

The gene calls are TRBV7-9 and TRBJ2-5; unclear D gene. Germline-derived CDR1 and CDR2 are SEHNR and FQNEAQ (reference sequence). The CDR3 extends over 17 amino acids. V dropped 7 bases and J dropped 2 bases, with 23 bases sitting between them. The CDR3 nucleotides are TGTGCCAGCACCCCGAGTTCTTTGGCCTTCCTACAAGAGACCCAGTACTTC. Its protein product is CASTPSSLAFLQETQYF. Full variable domain (rest looked up from reference TRBV7-9 and TRBJ2-5): DTGVSQNPRHKITKRGQNVTFRCDPISEHNRLYWYRQTLGQGPEFLTYFQNEAQLEKSRLLSDRFSAERPKGSFSTLEIQRTEQGDSAMYLCASTPSSLAFLQETQYFGPGTRLLVL.

The V call is TRBV24-1, the J call TRBJ2-1; 9 bases are a match to TRBD1. J was trimmed by 8 bases and V by 0 bases; bases with no gene match: 4. CDR1 is KGHDR and CDR2 is SFDVKD in the germline V gene. The CDR3 extends over 15 amino acids. The CDR3 spells CATSDLGQGSDEQFF. The CDR3 DNA sequence: TGTGCCACCAGTGATTTGGGACAGGGGAGCGATGAGCAGTTCTTC.

The chain combines TRBV10-3 with TRBJ2-2; the D is unclear. Per germline, CDR1 ENHRY and CDR2 SYGVKD. V was shortened by 1 base and J by 5 bases, with 11 bases between the two germline ends. The CDR3 sequence is 15 residues long. The CDR3 loop reads CAISEFTERTGELFF. The CDR3 DNA reads TGTGCCATCAGTGAGTTCACTGAGAGGACCGGGGAGCTGTTTTTT.

This sequence joins TRBV6-6 and TRBJ2-1; D tentatively reads TRBD1 or TRBD2 (5 bases each). This CDR3 has 16 amino acids. Trimming shortened V by 5 bases and J by 1 base, and 15 bases separated the two germline ends. The germline gives CDR1 MNHNY, CDR2 SVGAGI (reference sequence). In DNA, the CDR3 is TGTGCCAGCAGTCGTCAGAGATGGGGGTCCTACAATGAGCAGTTCTTC. Translating it yields CASSRQRWGSYNEQFF.

The genes are TRBV6-5 and TRBJ2-5, with 7 positions matching TRBD2. CDR3 size: 15 residues. Germline loops: CDR1 MNHEY, CDR2 SVGAGI. Losses at the gene ends were 2 bases for V and 3 bases for J; bases not matched to a gene: 6. The CDR3 is CASSYPSSGEETQYF. The CDR3 region has the DNA TGTGCCAGCAGTTACCCTTCCAGCGGGGAAGAGACCCAGTACTTC.

Written as DNA, the CDR3 is TGCAGTGCTAGTGGGTTCGGTAGGTCCACTGAAGCTTTCTTT. Amino acids: CSASGFGRSTEAFF. The chain combines TRBV20-1 with TRBJ1-1; D not resolved. CDR1 is DFQATT and CDR2 is SNEGSKA in the germline V gene (reference sequence). Trimming removed 3 bases from V and 4 bases from J, with 15 bases in between. The CDR3 runs to 14 residues.

The rearrangement links TRBV5-6 to TRBJ2-7, with TRBD1 identical over 11 bases. CDR1 and CDR2 from the germline V gene are SGHDT and YYEEEE. Unmatched junction bases numbered 3, after V lost 7 bases and J lost 0 bases. There are 14 residues in the CDR3. The CDR3 is CASGTGGSSYEQYF. The CDR3 DNA follows: TGTGCCAGCGGGACAGGGGGGAGCTCCTACGAGCAGTACTTC.

J is TRBJ1-5 and V is TRBV19; D unclear. The V and J ends lost 5 bases and 4 bases respectively, with 6 bases between them. The CDR3 loop spans 12 amino acids. CDR1 and CDR2 (germline): LNHDA, SQIVND (reference sequence). CDR3 sequence reads: CASSLSNQPQHF. The CDR3 nucleotides read TGTGCCAGTAGTTTAAGTAATCAGCCCCAGCATTTT.

The chain employs TRBV12-3 or TRBV12-4 and TRBJ1-1; D not resolved. V lost 8 bases, J lost 4 bases, and 8 bases lay in between. The CDR3 covers 11 residues. The CDR3 coding sequence is TGTGCCAGCGGGCTTATCACTGAAGCTTTCTTT. It translates to CASGLITEAFF.

The rearrangement joins TRBV11-1 to TRBJ2-5, with a tentative D call TRBD2 (6 bases). Germline lookup yields CDR1 SGHAT and CDR2 FQDESV (reference sequence). V was pared by 2 bases and J by 4 bases, with 11 bases between. The CDR3 sequence is 14 residues long. CDR3 in DNA: TGTGCCAGCAGCTTACTCGGGGGTAGAGAGACCCAGTACTTC. Translation: CASSLLGGRETQYF.

This clone was recorded a few times. The V call is TRBV10-1, the J call TRBJ2-7; D is ambiguous. CDR3 length equals 13 residues. Between the trimmed V and J ends, which lost 2 bases and 6 bases, there was a span of 11 bases. Looked up from germline, CDR1 is WNHNN and CDR2 is SYGVQD (reference sequence). The CDR3 DNA sequence: TGCGCCAGCAGTGAGAGTCAACACCCCGAGCAGTACTTC. Its translation is CASSESQHPEQYF.

The genes are TRBV11-3 and TRBJ2-4; 7 nucleotides match TRBD1. The CDR3 runs to 14 residues. Germline values: CDR1 SGHNT, CDR2 YENEEA. V lost 5 bases to trimming and J lost 5 bases; unmatched junction nucleotides: 6. The CDR3 nucleotides are TGTGCCAGCAGCCCGCGAACAGGGGAAAACATTCAGTACTTC. Protein sequence: CASSPRTGENIQYF.

The rearrangement joins TRBV4-2 to TRBJ2-7, with TRBD2 matching over 10 bases. This CDR3 spans 14 amino acids. J lost 9 bases, V lost 4 bases, and 9 bases had no gene match. Germline-derived CDR1 and CDR2 are LGHNA and YNFKEQ. CDR3 nucleotides: TGTGCCAGCAGCCCTTCTAGCGGGAGAGTAGGGCAGTACTTC. Its translation: CASSPSSGRVGQYF.

Written as DNA, the CDR3 is TGTGCCTGGAGTCCCCGAGGGGACACCCGAAGGCAGTACTTC. Amino acids: CAWSPRGDTRRQYF. The chain uses TRBV30 and TRBJ2-7, with D maybe TRBD1 (6 bases). Germline V lookup: CDR1 GTSNPN, CDR2 SVGIG (reference sequence). This CDR3 is 14 amino acids long. Between the trimmed V and J ends, which lost 2 bases and 9 bases, there was a span of 20 bases.

The rearrangement joins TRBV2 to TRBJ1-1; D gene uncertain. The V end was cut by 5 bases, the J end by 11 bases, with 15 bases between. Looked up from germline, CDR1 is SNHLY and CDR2 is FYNNEI. This CDR3 is built from 12 residues. The CDR3 protein is CASSKGPREAFF. DNA of the CDR3: TGTGCCAGCAGTAAAGGCCCTAGGGAGGCTTTCTTT.

V is TRBV30 and J is TRBJ2-7, with D maybe TRBD2 (5 bases). The CDR3 is made up of 13 amino acids. Germline CDR1 and CDR2: GTSNPN and SVGIG (reference sequence). The CDR3 bases are TGTGCTTCGAGAGGGCTGGGCTCCTACGAGCAGTACTTC. This codes for CASRGLGSYEQYF. Drawing the rest from reference TRBV30 and TRBJ2-7, the complete variable domain is SQTIHQWPATLVQPVGSPLSLECTVEGTSNPNLYWYRQAAGRGLQLLFYSVGIGQISSEVPQNLSASRPQDRQFILSSKKLLLSDSGFYLCASRGLGSYEQYFGPGTRLTVT.

The chain couples TRBV19 to TRBJ1-5; 10 nucleotides match TRBD1. Germline CDR1 LNHDA, CDR2 SQIVND (reference sequence). The length of the CDR3 is 16 residues. Unmatched junction bases numbered 10, after V lost 4 bases and J lost 7 bases. The CDR3 sequence: CASSNHRDRGGQPQHF. The CDR3 DNA reads as TGTGCCAGTAGTAATCACCGGGACAGGGGTGGGCAGCCCCAGCATTTT.

This chain connects TRBV28 to TRBJ2-7; 7 bases line up with TRBD1. V lost 5 bases and J lost 1; bases outside the gene matches: 11. Germline assignment: CDR1 MDHEN and CDR2 SYDVKM. This CDR3 region has 16 residues. The CDR3 spells CASSPTTGWGSYEQYF. The CDR3 nucleotides are TGTGCCAGCAGTCCAACGACAGGGTGGGGATCCTACGAGCAGTACTTC.